The T cell receptor beta chain described here comes from a study of graft-versus-host responses after intestinal transplantation. Study summary: Recipients received multivisceral, liver-intestinal, or isolated intestinal transplants. Induction with anti-thymocyte globulin, then tacrolimus and steroids for about 3 years, was given to all recipients. Study findings and constraints: Recipient-marrow GvH clones were detected, some having first appeared in ileum or blood.

Germline CDR1 reads SGDLS; CDR2 reads YYNGEE. The J segment lost 4 bases and the V segment lost 4 bases, leaving 2 bases of the junction unmatched. The CDR3 is 12 amino acids. With respect to this clone: No antigen is known for it.

The repertoire was sequenced with immunoSEQ multiplex PCR; TCRdb's copy has only in-frame clones and lacks some. The sample yields some 110,000 clones, approximately 92% seen once. The TCR originated in a human donor who was the organ donor for an intestinal transplant. The sample consisted of unstimulated CD4+ T cells sorted from spleen or lymph node cells, taken before transplant. The chain couples TRBV9 to TRBJ2-7; 7 bases map to TRBD1. As DNA, the CDR3 is TGTGCCAGCAGCCGGGACAGTTACGAGCAGTACTTC. This gives the protein CASSRDSYEQYF.